The rows below give T cell receptor beta chains drawn from one sample of a study of T cells in Graves' hyperthyroidism and ophthalmopathy. MiXCR, applied by TCRdb to the multiplex PCR reads, yields one record per CDR3 protein. Of some 460,000 distinct CDR3 sequences in the sample, around 16% were seen once. Sample: blood. The origin of the receptors is a woman in her late teens or twenties with Graves' hyperthyroidism. Each CDR3 is given with its conserved first and last residue. The order of the fields is J gene, D gene, V gene, clone size, CDR3 DNA, CDR3 protein. The D gene is left open where the match is weak. Clone size is stated in some rows and not others, as once, few, many or a class when expanded.

J: TRBJ1-2; D: NA; V: TRBV30; size: many; DNA: TGTGCCCATGACGGGTACTATGGCTACACCTTC; CDR3: CAHDGYYGYTF
J: TRBJ1-4; D: NA; V: TRBV19; size: few; DNA: TGTGCCAGTAGTATAGCCCGTGAAAAACTGTTTTTT; CDR3: CASSIAREKLFF
J: TRBJ2-2; D: TRBD2; V: TRBV9; size: NA; DNA: TGTGCCAGCAGCGTAAGGGCGGGGGGGCAAACCGGGGAGCTGCTTTTT; CDR3: CASSVRAGGQTGELLF
J: TRBJ2-7; D: NA; V: TRBV4-1; size: many; DNA: TGCGCCAGCAGCCATCCCGGGACCCTGACCTACGAGCAGTACTTC; CDR3: CASSHPGTLTYEQYF
J: TRBJ2-7; D: TRBD2; V: TRBV3-1; size: many; DNA: TGTGCCAGCAGCCAAGTCGGGGGAGGGGACGAGCAGTACTTC; CDR3: CASSQVGGGDEQYF
J: TRBJ1-3; D: NA; V: TRBV13; size: once; DNA: TGTGCCAGCAGCACGAAATACAGACAGCAGCATTCCTCTGGAAACACCATATATTTT; CDR3: CASSTKYRQQHSSGNTIYF
J: TRBJ2-3; D: NA; V: TRBV6-1; size: NA; DNA: TGTGCCGTCGGTTGGGTCGGAGCAGATACGCAGTATTTT; CDR3: CAVGWVGADTQYF
J: TRBJ2-3; D: TRBD2; V: TRBV5-6; size: NA; DNA: TGTGCCAGCAGCGCGACCTTCACTAGCGGGGGACCCCCAGATACGCAGTATTTT; CDR3: CASSATFTSGGPPDTQYF
J: TRBJ2-7; D: NA; V: TRBV5-1; size: NA; DNA: TGCGCCAGCAGCTTGTACAGGGGGGGGACCAACGAGCAGTACTTC; CDR3: CASSLYRGGTNEQYF
J: TRBJ1-6; D: TRBD1; V: TRBV20-1; size: NA; DNA: TGCAGTGCTAGAGCCGGGACAGGGGATAATTCACCCCTCCACTTT; CDR3: CSARAGTGDNSPLHF
J: TRBJ1-5; D: NA; V: TRBV20-1; size: few; DNA: TGCAGTGCTAGACCGTATAGCAATCAGCCCCAGCATTTT; CDR3: CSARPYSNQPQHF
J: TRBJ1-2; D: NA; V: TRBV5-5; size: few; DNA: TGTGCCAGCAGCTTAAGACAGAGGCATGGCTACACCTTC; CDR3: CASSLRQRHGYTF
J: TRBJ2-1; D: NA; V: TRBV30; size: many; DNA: TGTGCCTGGAGTCCCTTGCGGGAAGGCAATGAGCAGTTCTTC; CDR3: CAWSPLREGNEQFF
J: TRBJ1-1; D: NA; V: TRBV12-3/TRBV12-4; size: many; DNA: TGTGCCAGCACTTCTGGGAACACTGAAGCTTTCTTT; CDR3: CASTSGNTEAFF
J: TRBJ2-5; D: NA; V: TRBV20-1; size: NA; DNA: TGCAGTGCTAGAGAGGAGGGATGGCAAGAGACCCAGTACTTC; CDR3: CSAREEGWQETQYF
J: TRBJ2-7; D: NA; V: TRBV2; size: many; DNA: TGTGCCAGCAGTGAAGTGAGGGACGAGCAGTACTTC; CDR3: CASSEVRDEQYF
J: TRBJ1-1; D: TRBD1; V: TRBV5-1; size: many; DNA: TGCGCCAGTTATCAGACAGGGGGCAGTGCTGAAGCTTTCTTT; CDR3: CASYQTGGSAEAFF
J: TRBJ2-3; D: NA; V: TRBV19; size: few; DNA: TGTGCCAGTAGTATGGGGTTCGGAGGTGGGCAGTATTTT; CDR3: CASSMGFGGGQYF
J: TRBJ2-3; D: TRBD1; V: TRBV18; size: many; DNA: TGTGCCAGCTCACGGGGACAGGGGACAGATACGCAGTATTTT; CDR3: CASSRGQGTDTQYF
J: TRBJ2-1; D: NA; V: TRBV5-6; size: many; DNA: TGTGCCAGCAGCTTGATACACTACAATGAGCAGTTCTTC; CDR3: CASSLIHYNEQFF
J: TRBJ2-5; D: NA; V: TRBV4-1; size: NA; DNA: TGCGCCAGCAGCCAAGGACCTAGCTCGCAAGAGACCCAGTACTTC; CDR3: CASSQGPSSQETQYF
J: TRBJ1-6; D: TRBD1; V: TRBV6-1; size: many; DNA: TGTGCCAGTTTCCCCCGGGACAGGGGAACTAATTCACCCCTCCACTTT; CDR3: CASFPRDRGTNSPLHF
J: TRBJ1-5; D: TRBD1; V: TRBV27; size: many; DNA: TGTGCCAGCAGTTTAGCCCCAGGGGGGGATCAGCCCCAGCATTTT; CDR3: CASSLAPGGDQPQHF
J: TRBJ2-3; D: TRBD2; V: TRBV6-5; size: once; DNA: TGTGCCAGCAGTTCCCTCATCTCGGGACTAGCGGGAGTGGGCACAGATACGCAGTATTTT; CDR3: CASSSLISGLAGVGTDTQYF
J: TRBJ1-2; D: TRBD1; V: TRBV6-2/TRBV6-3; size: many; DNA: TGTGCCAGCAGTAACGGACAGGGAGGCGGCTACACCTTC; CDR3: CASSNGQGGGYTF
J: TRBJ1-6; D: TRBD1; V: TRBV6-1; size: NA; DNA: TGTGCCAGCAGTAACGGACAGGAGCAATCACCCCTCCACTTT; CDR3: CASSNGQEQSPLHF